The 23 T cell receptor beta chains below were found in one sample sequenced in a study of tumor-infiltrating lymphocytes in primary liver carcinoma. TCR beta cDNA was prepared out of 500 ng total RNA by means of a constant-region primer. For TCR beta, libraries were produced by three nested multiplex PCR rounds using slightly modified ARM-PCR. The study ran its first two PCR rounds for roughly 11 cycles each, using TRBV1-TRBV30 forward primers and a C-beta reverse primer. Each CDR3 protein is one row after TCRdb ran MiXCR on the multiplex PCR reads. The sample yields fewer than 250,000 distinct CDR3 sequences, roughly 80% seen once. Co-extracting RNA and DNA was done with about 17-30 mg of unsorted bulk tissue as input. Sequencing used tumor tissue from primary liver carcinoma. The receptors originated from a man aged 40-55 years with primary liver carcinoma and hepatitis B virus infection.

A note on this clonotype: Just one base apart from a much larger clone, this may be a read error. The V call is TRBV4-1, the J call TRBJ2-2; D gene uncertain. Germline-derived CDR1 and CDR2 are MGHRA and YSYEKL. The V end lost 1 base, the J end lost 4 bases, and 7 bases lay between the germline ends. The CDR3 is 14 amino acids. The CDR3 nucleotides are TGCGCCAGCAGCCAAGTCGCCATCACCGGGGAGCTGTTTTTT. Translation: CASSQVAITGELFF.

This clonotype was picked up a small number of times. Compared with germline, one end of the junction differs, possibly owing to a read error. V usage is TRBV11-2 and J usage is TRBJ2-5; 7 nucleotides agree with TRBD2. Germline CDR1 is SGHAT and CDR2 is FQNNGV. The CDR3 runs to 18 residues. The CDR3 here is CASSPSSIHGTGRETQYF. In DNA, the CDR3 is TGTGCTAGCAGCCCTAGCTCAATCCATGGTACTGGGCGGGAGACCCAGTACTTT.

On this clonotype: Mismatch with germline at one junction end may stem from a read error. The V call is TRBV6-6, the J call TRBJ2-1; D perhaps matches TRBD2 (6 bases). This CDR3 contains 15 residues. Germline CDR1 is MNHNY and CDR2 is SVGAGI (reference sequence). The CDR3 DNA reads as TGTGCCAGCAGTTACCCGGGAGACGGGTACAATGAGCTGTTTTTC. Protein product: CASSYPGDGYNELFF.

J is TRBJ2-7 and V is TRBV30; D is perhaps TRBD2 (6 bases). The CDR3 length is 13 residues. Trimming took off 2 bases at V and 13 bases at J, with 21 bases between the two ends. Germline loops: CDR1 GTSNPN, CDR2 SVGIG (reference sequence). The CDR3 DNA sequence: TGTGCCTGGAGTAGGGAGGACTCCTACGAGTATTACTTC. This translates into CAWSREDSYEYYF.

About this clonotype: At one end, the junction sequence differs from germline, possibly due to a read error. The genes are TRBV6-1 and TRBJ2-2; D may be TRBD2 (5 bases). The germline CDR1 and CDR2 sequences are MNHNS and SASEGT. This CDR3 has 15 residues. Written as DNA, the CDR3 is TGTGCCAGCACTGAAGGGTGGTGGCTCGCTGGGGAGCTATTTTTT. This codes for CASTEGWWLAGELFF.

Comments on this clonotype: This likely comes from a read error, as the CDR3 has no conserved phenylalanine or tryptophan at its end. It is unclear where the CDR3 begins or ends on the DNA, so no DNA is shown, and the CDR3 is as TCRdb lists it. The CDR3 sequence: CASYVGVRAVGVPFI. The rearrangement links TRBV6-1 to TRBJ1-1. Germline values: CDR1 MNHNS, CDR2 SASEGT. Ends included, the CDR3 has 15 residues.

The sample holds a few counts of this clonotype. The genes are TRBV29-1 and TRBJ1-5; D is undetermined. The length of the CDR3 is 14 residues. Deletions cut 4 bases from V and 7 bases from J, with 17 bases between. Germline V CDR1 and CDR2: SQVTM, ANQGSEA. The CDR3, as DNA: TGCAGCGTTGGATACACAGTAAACCGACAGCCCCAGCATTTT. The encoded protein is CSVGYTVNRQPQHF. The whole variable domain, remainder taken from reference TRBV29-1 and TRBJ1-5, is SAVISQKPSRDICQRGTSLTIQCQVDSQVTMMFWYRQQPGQSLTLIATANQGSEATYESGFVIDKFPISRPNLTFSTLTVSNMSPEDSSIYLCSVGYTVNRQPQHFGDGTRLSIL.

The chain links TRBV5-5 to TRBJ1-5, with D possibly TRBD1 on 6 matching bases. The V gene lost 6 bases and the J gene lost 6 bases, with 16 bases spanning the gap. Germline V gives CDR1 SGHKS, CDR2 YYEKEE (reference sequence). The CDR3 runs 14 residues. The CDR3 nucleotides are TGTGCCAGCAACAGTGGGGGGGCAGGTCAGCCCCAGCATTTT. This encodes CASNSGGAGQPQHF.

On this clonotype: One end of the junction varies from germline; a read error may be responsible. The chain couples TRBV6-2 or TRBV6-3 to TRBJ2-1; tentatively, D is TRBD2 (6 bases). In germline, CDR1 is MNHEY, CDR2 SVGEGT. This CDR3 comprises 11 residues. CDR3 loop: CASSWRDKQFF. CDR3 in DNA: TGTGCGAGCAGTTGGAGGGATAAGCAGTTCTTC.

V gene TRBV20-1 combines with J gene TRBJ1-2; no clear D. The CDR3 spans 13 residues. Germline CDR1 reads DFQATT; CDR2 reads SNEGSKA (reference sequence). Trimming left V 5 bases short and J 4 bases short, with 14 bases between. The CDR3 sequence is CSAGRPAGYGYTF. The CDR3 region has the DNA TGCAGTGCTGGAAGGCCAGCGGGCTATGGCTACACCTTC.

A note on this clonotype: The junction differs from germline at one of its ends, possibly a read error. The genes are TRBV10-3 and TRBJ2-7; no definite D call. The germline V gene has CDR1 ENHRY and CDR2 SYGVKD. The CDR3 is 18 amino acids. CDR3 in DNA: TGTGCCATCAGTGAGTCGGTCCAACCGGTCCGTAGAGCCTACGAGCAGAACTTC. Translation gives CAISESVQPVRRAYEQNF.

Notes on this clonotype: Its ends do not fully match the called genes, so a read error is possible. This chain connects TRBV11-2 to TRBJ2-5, with D perhaps TRBD2 (6 bases). In germline, CDR1 is SGHAT, CDR2 FQNNGV. This CDR3 spans 19 amino acids. The CDR3 loop reads CASSFGSLLAGGQGETQYF. In nucleotides, the CDR3 is TGTGCCAGCAGCTTTGGTAGCCTTCTAGCAGGAGGGCAGGGAGAGACCCAATACTTC.

Turning to this clonotype: One end of the junction does not line up with germline, which may come from a read error. The chain combines TRBV12-3 or TRBV12-4 with TRBJ1-1; D unresolved. The CDR3 is 13 residues long. CDR3 in DNA: TGCGCCGGCGCCACGACGGAGAACACTGAAGCTTTCTTT. Encoded protein: CAGATTENTEAFF.

To note about this clonotype: A much larger clone lies one base from this, so it may be a read error. The rearrangement links TRBV19 to TRBJ1-5; D is unresolved. The CDR3 is 15 residues long. The germline V gene has CDR1 LNHDA and CDR2 SQIVND (reference sequence). The CDR3 sequence: CVSSLSKLGNQPQHF. CDR3 DNA: TGTGTCAGTAGTTTGTCAAAGCTCGGCAATCAGCCCCAGCATTTT.

This sequence joins TRBV4-2 and TRBJ2-2, with 7 nucleotides matching TRBD2. This CDR3 has 17 amino acids. Germline values: CDR1 LGHNA, CDR2 YNFKEQ. The ends lost 1 base at V and 7 bases at J; junction bases unmatched: 12. In DNA, the CDR3 is TGTGCCAGCAGCCAAGGGGGACCAGCGGGAAATTTCGGGGAGCTGTTTTTT. Translation gives CASSQGGPAGNFGELFF.

About this clonotype itself: As the CDR3 is not closed by the conserved phenylalanine or tryptophan, this likely results from a read error. The chain uses TRBV28 and TRBJ2-5; tentatively, D is TRBD2 (5 bases). Germline assignment: CDR1 MDHEN and CDR2 SYDVKM. The V and J ends lost 5 bases and 4 bases respectively, with 11 bases between them. This CDR3 has 13 amino acids. The DNA of the CDR3 is TGTGCCAGCAGTCTGGGAGCCCCAGAGACCCAGTACATC. Protein: CASSLGAPETQYI.

Worth noting for this clonotype: Relative to the germline gene, one junction end is altered; a read error may explain this. The CDR3 loop is CTSSYTAGDLNEQFF. Written as DNA, the CDR3 is TGTACCAGCAGTTACACGGCGGGAGATCTCAATGAGCAGTTCTTC. The chain is built from TRBV6-2 or TRBV6-3 and TRBJ2-1; 7 bases agree with TRBD2. This CDR3 has 15 amino acids. The germline gives CDR1 MNHEY, CDR2 SVGEGT.

Comments on this clonotype: A junction end diverges from the germline sequence, so it may reflect a read error. This rearrangement joins TRBV6-6 to TRBJ2-7, with 8 bases aligning to TRBD2. Germline loops: CDR1 MNHNY, CDR2 SVGAGI (reference sequence). The CDR3 extends over 16 amino acids. CDR3 residues: CTSTPLLAGWRNEQYF. DNA for the CDR3: TGTACCAGCACCCCACTCTTAGCGGGATGGAGAAACGAGCAGTACTTC.

With regard to this clonotype: One end of the junction varies from germline; a read error may be responsible. The rearrangement joins TRBV5-4 to TRBJ2-7; 9 bases fit TRBD2. The CDR3 consists of 16 residues. Germline V gives CDR1 SGHNT, CDR2 YYREEE (reference sequence). CDR3 residues: CASSKTSGGQGAEHYF. As DNA, the CDR3 is TGTGCCAGCAGCAAGACTAGCGGAGGTCAAGGGGCCGAGCACTACTTC.

With regard to this clonotype: Relative to the germline gene, one junction end is altered; a read error may explain this. CDR3 nucleotide sequence: TGTGCCAGCAGCTCCCTTCCAGTGGGCGCCTACAAGCAGTACTTC. Translation: CASSSLPVGAYKQYF. The rearrangement joins TRBV11-1 to TRBJ2-7; D is ambiguous. CDR1 and CDR2 (germline): SGHAT, FQDESV (reference sequence). The CDR3 extends over 15 amino acids.

Concerning this clonotype itself: One junction end does not reproduce the germline sequence, and a read error may be involved. This sequence joins TRBV4-3 and TRBJ2-3; 11 nucleotides agree with TRBD2. This CDR3 has 20 residues. Germline-derived CDR1 and CDR2 are LGHNA and YSLEER. The CDR3 sequence: CASSQDLPSGTSGRVDTHYF. The DNA of the CDR3 is TGCGCCAGCAGCCAAGATCTTCCCTCCGGGACTAGCGGAAGAGTAGATACGCATTATTTT.

Note on this clonotype: A junction boundary mismatches the germline segment, possibly from a read error. The chain links TRBV5-5 to TRBJ1-1, with D uncertain. In germline, CDR1 is SGHKS, CDR2 YYEKEE (reference sequence). This CDR3 region has 13 residues. CDR3 amino acids: CVSTHRQNTEAFF. DNA for the CDR3: TGTGTCAGCACTCATAGGCAGAACACTGAAGCTTTCTTT.

In the case of this clonotype: A clone one base away is much larger, so this may be a read error. The chain uses TRBV28 and TRBJ1-5, with D unresolved. The CDR3 consists of 16 residues. Per the germline V gene, CDR1 is MDHEN and CDR2 is SYDVKM. The CDR3 loop is CTSSLLADSSNQPQHF. The CDR3 region has the DNA TGTACCAGCAGTTTATTGGCAGACTCTAGCAATCAGCCCCAGCATTTT.